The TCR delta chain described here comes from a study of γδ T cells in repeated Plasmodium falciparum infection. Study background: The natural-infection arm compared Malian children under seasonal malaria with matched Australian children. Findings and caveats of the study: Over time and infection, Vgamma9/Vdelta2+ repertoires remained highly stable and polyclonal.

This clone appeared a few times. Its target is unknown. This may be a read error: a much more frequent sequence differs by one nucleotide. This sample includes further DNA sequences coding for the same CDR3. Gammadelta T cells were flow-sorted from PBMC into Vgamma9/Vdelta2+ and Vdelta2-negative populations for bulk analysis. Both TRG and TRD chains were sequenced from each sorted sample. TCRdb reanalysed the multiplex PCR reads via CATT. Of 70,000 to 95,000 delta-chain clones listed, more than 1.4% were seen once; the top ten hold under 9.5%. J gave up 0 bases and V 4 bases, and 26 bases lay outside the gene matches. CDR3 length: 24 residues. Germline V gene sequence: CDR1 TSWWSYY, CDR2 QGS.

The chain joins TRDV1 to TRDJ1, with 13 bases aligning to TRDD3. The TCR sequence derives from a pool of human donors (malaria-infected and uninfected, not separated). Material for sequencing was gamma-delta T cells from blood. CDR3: CALGGHNFPSRTGGYAPYTDKLIF. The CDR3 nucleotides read TGTGCTCTTGGGGGACATAACTTCCCATCGAGAACTGGGGGATACGCCCCATACACCGATAAACTCATCTTT.